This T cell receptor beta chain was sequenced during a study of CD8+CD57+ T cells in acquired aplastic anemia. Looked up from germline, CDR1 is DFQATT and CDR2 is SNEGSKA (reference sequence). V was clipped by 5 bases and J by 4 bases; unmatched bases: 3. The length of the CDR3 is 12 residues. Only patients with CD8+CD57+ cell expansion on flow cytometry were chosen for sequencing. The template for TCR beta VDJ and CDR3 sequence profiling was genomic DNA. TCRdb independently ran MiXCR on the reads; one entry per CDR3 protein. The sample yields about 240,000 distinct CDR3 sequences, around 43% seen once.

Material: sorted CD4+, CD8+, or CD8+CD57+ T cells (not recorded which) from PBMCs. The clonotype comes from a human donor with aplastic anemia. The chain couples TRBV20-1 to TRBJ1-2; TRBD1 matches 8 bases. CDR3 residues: CSARQGLYGYTF. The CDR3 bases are TGCAGTGCTCGACAGGGGCTCTATGGCTACACCTTC.